The rows below give T cell receptor beta chains drawn from one sample of a study of Ad26.COV2.S vaccination and SARS-CoV-2 variants. Libraries were prepared by immunoSEQ multiplex PCR; TCRdb keeps only in-frame clonotypes and omits some of them. The sample yields about 440,000 clones, around 85% seen once. Sequences were derived from peripheral blood, sampled in a trial of Ad26.COV2.S vaccine versus placebo. These receptors all come from a person between 18 and 59 years old who received the Ad26.COV2.S COVID-19 vaccine or a placebo. Each CDR3 is given with its conserved first and last residue. A D gene is named only where the DNA matches it firmly. A clone size is listed for some rows: how often the clone was seen (once, few, many), or a class if it is expanded.

clone_size: .
v_call: TRBV7-9
cdr3_length: 16
d_call: .
j_call: TRBJ1-3
cdr3_nt: TGTGCCAGCAGCAAGGGACGCCAGAACTCTGGAAACACCATATATTTT
cdr3_aa: CASSKGRQNSGNTIYF

clone_size: .
v_call: TRBV4-2
cdr3_length: 13
d_call: .
j_call: TRBJ1-4
cdr3_nt: TGTGCCAGCAGCCAAGACGGGCAGACAAAACTGTTTTTT
cdr3_aa: CASSQDGQTKLFF

clone_size: .
v_call: TRBV7-3
cdr3_length: 17
d_call: TRBD1
j_call: TRBJ2-1
cdr3_nt: TGTGCCAGCAGCTCCGCCGGGACAGGGGCCTCCTACAATGAGCAGTTCTTC
cdr3_aa: CASSSAGTGASYNEQFF

clone_size: .
v_call: TRBV5-8
cdr3_length: 18
d_call: .
j_call: TRBJ2-5
cdr3_nt: TGTGCCAGCAGCTTGGGTAATTCTATAGTTGGGATCCAAGAGACCCAGTACTTC
cdr3_aa: CASSLGNSIVGIQETQYF

clone_size: once
v_call: TRBV6-2/TRBV6-3
cdr3_length: 19
d_call: TRBD2
j_call: TRBJ2-2
cdr3_nt: TGTGCCAGCAGTTACGGCGGACTAGCGGGAGGACGGTACACCGGGGAGCTGTTTTTT
cdr3_aa: CASSYGGLAGGRYTGELFF

clone_size: .
v_call: TRBV30
cdr3_length: 17
d_call: TRBD2
j_call: TRBJ2-1
cdr3_nt: TGTGCCTGGAACGAAGAGCGGGAGGGGTTTCTTAACGATGAGCAGTTCTTC
cdr3_aa: CAWNEEREGFLNDEQFF

clone_size: .
v_call: TRBV6-2/TRBV6-3
cdr3_length: 14
d_call: .
j_call: TRBJ1-5
cdr3_nt: TGTGCCAGCAGTCAGCAGGGCGGTGATCAGCCCCAGCATTTT
cdr3_aa: CASSQQGGDQPQHF

clone_size: .
v_call: TRBV18
cdr3_length: 17
d_call: TRBD1
j_call: TRBJ2-5
cdr3_nt: TGTGCCAGCTCACGGAAAAGGGACAGTTCTTGGCAGGAGACCCAGTACTTC
cdr3_aa: CASSRKRDSSWQETQYF

clone_size: .
v_call: TRBV19
cdr3_length: 16
d_call: TRBD2
j_call: TRBJ2-1
cdr3_nt: TGTGCCAGTAGTTGGAGCGGGAGGGCCTCATACAATGAGCAGTTCTTC
cdr3_aa: CASSWSGRASYNEQFF

clone_size: .
v_call: TRBV19
cdr3_length: 20
d_call: .
j_call: TRBJ1-5
cdr3_nt: TGTGCCAGTAGTGGATTCGGGACGGGAAAGCCTACGGGATCCAATCAGCCCCAGCATTTT
cdr3_aa: CASSGFGTGKPTGSNQPQHF

clone_size: .
v_call: TRBV19
cdr3_length: 15
d_call: .
j_call: TRBJ1-1
cdr3_nt: TGTGCCAGTAGTATTAACCAGGGGACGAACACTGAAGCTTTCTTT
cdr3_aa: CASSINQGTNTEAFF

clone_size: .
v_call: TRBV19
cdr3_length: 19
d_call: TRBD2
j_call: TRBJ2-6
cdr3_nt: TGTGCCAGTAACCCCTTCGGAGGCGGGAGGGCCATTGGGGCCAACGTCCTGACTTTC
cdr3_aa: CASNPFGGGRAIGANVLTF

clone_size: many
v_call: TRBV28
cdr3_length: 15
d_call: .
j_call: TRBJ2-7
cdr3_nt: TGTGCCAGCATGGGGGGAAGCTTTACATCCTACGAGCAGTACTTC
cdr3_aa: CASMGGSFTSYEQYF

clone_size: .
v_call: TRBV21-1
cdr3_length: 15
d_call: .
j_call: TRBJ1-1
cdr3_nt: TGTGCCAGCAGCACGAGGACAGGGGCGAACACTGAAGCTTTCTTT
cdr3_aa: CASSTRTGANTEAFF

clone_size: .
v_call: TRBV18
cdr3_length: 12
d_call: .
j_call: TRBJ2-5
cdr3_nt: TGTGCCAGCTCACTCGACAGAGAGACCCAGTACTTC
cdr3_aa: CASSLDRETQYF

clone_size: .
v_call: TRBV7-2
cdr3_length: 16
d_call: .
j_call: TRBJ2-7
cdr3_nt: TGTGCCAGCAGCTTCGGTGTTGGGTATTCCGCCTACGAGCAGTACTTC
cdr3_aa: CASSFGVGYSAYEQYF

clone_size: .
v_call: TRBV10-3
cdr3_length: 16
d_call: TRBD2
j_call: TRBJ2-3
cdr3_nt: TGTGCCATCAGTGAAGGGACTGCGGGAGTGGGAGATACGCAGTATTTT
cdr3_aa: CAISEGTAGVGDTQYF

clone_size: .
v_call: TRBV19
cdr3_length: 16
d_call: TRBD1
j_call: TRBJ2-2
cdr3_nt: TGTGCCAGTATCCCGAGACAGGGGACGAACACCGGGGAGCTGTTTTTT
cdr3_aa: CASIPRQGTNTGELFF

clone_size: once
v_call: TRBV9
cdr3_length: 14
d_call: TRBD1
j_call: TRBJ1-4
cdr3_nt: TGTGCCAGCAGCGTGGGACAGGGATTAGAAAAACTGTTTTTT
cdr3_aa: CASSVGQGLEKLFF

clone_size: .
v_call: TRBV7-9
cdr3_length: 16
d_call: TRBD2
j_call: TRBJ2-1
cdr3_nt: TGTGCCAGCAGCTTAGGGGGACTAGCGGGAGTATCCGAGCAGTTCTTC
cdr3_aa: CASSLGGLAGVSEQFF

clone_size: .
v_call: TRBV20-1
cdr3_length: 14
d_call: TRBD2
j_call: TRBJ2-7
cdr3_nt: TGCAGTGCTAGTTCCCGGGACTACCCCTACGAGCAGTACTTC
cdr3_aa: CSASSRDYPYEQYF

clone_size: once
v_call: TRBV6-6
cdr3_length: 13
d_call: .
j_call: TRBJ2-2
cdr3_nt: TGTGCCAGCAGTTACCTCGGCACCGGGGAGCTGTTTTTT
cdr3_aa: CASSYLGTGELFF

clone_size: .
v_call: TRBV6-1
cdr3_length: 17
d_call: .
j_call: TRBJ2-5
cdr3_nt: TGTGCCAGCAGTGAAGCTGGGGGTAGGGCGCTACAAGAGACCCAGTACTTC
cdr3_aa: CASSEAGGRALQETQYF

clone_size: .
v_call: TRBV12-3/TRBV12-4
cdr3_length: 12
d_call: .
j_call: TRBJ1-2
cdr3_nt: TGTGCCAGCAGTTTAGTCAGGGATGGCTACACCTTC
cdr3_aa: CASSLVRDGYTF

clone_size: .
v_call: TRBV15
cdr3_length: 13
d_call: .
j_call: TRBJ1-1
cdr3_nt: TGTGCCACCAGCAGAGATCTCCCGGGAGAAGCTTTCTTT
cdr3_aa: CATSRDLPGEAFF

clone_size: .
v_call: TRBV19
cdr3_length: 13
d_call: TRBD1
j_call: TRBJ1-1
cdr3_nt: TGTGCCAGTAGGAGAGGGGGCGTCGCTGAAGCTTTCTTT
cdr3_aa: CASRRGGVAEAFF

clone_size: .
v_call: TRBV15
cdr3_length: 16
d_call: TRBD2
j_call: TRBJ2-2
cdr3_nt: TGTGCCACCAGCAGAGCCCTAGCGGGACGGACCGGGGAGCTGTTTTTT
cdr3_aa: CATSRALAGRTGELFF

clone_size: .
v_call: TRBV19
cdr3_length: 15
d_call: .
j_call: TRBJ2-3
cdr3_nt: TGTGCCAGTAGTATCATACCCCTCCTCACAGATACGCAGTATTTT
cdr3_aa: CASSIIPLLTDTQYF

clone_size: few
v_call: TRBV6-5
cdr3_length: 15
d_call: TRBD1
j_call: TRBJ2-1
cdr3_nt: TGTGCCAGCAGTTCCCGGGACAGGGACGACAATGAGCAGTTCTTC
cdr3_aa: CASSSRDRDDNEQFF

clone_size: .
v_call: TRBV24-1
cdr3_length: 15
d_call: .
j_call: TRBJ2-2
cdr3_nt: TGTGCCACCAGTGATTCAGTCATGAGGACCGGGGAGCTGTTTTTT
cdr3_aa: CATSDSVMRTGELFF

clone_size: .
v_call: TRBV6-6
cdr3_length: 15
d_call: .
j_call: TRBJ1-5
cdr3_nt: TGTGCCAGCGGGTCCCAGGGCCGTAGCAATCAGCCCCAGCATTTT
cdr3_aa: CASGSQGRSNQPQHF

clone_size: .
v_call: TRBV6-5
cdr3_length: 11
d_call: .
j_call: TRBJ2-7
cdr3_nt: TGTGCCAGCGGGTTCGGCTACGAGCAGTACTTC
cdr3_aa: CASGFGYEQYF

clone_size: .
v_call: TRBV6-2/TRBV6-3
cdr3_length: 15
d_call: .
j_call: TRBJ2-5
cdr3_nt: TGTGCCAGCAGCCCCGGGGGACCACCAGAAGAGACCCAGTACTTC
cdr3_aa: CASSPGGPPEETQYF

clone_size: once
v_call: TRBV9
cdr3_length: 15
d_call: TRBD1
j_call: TRBJ2-1
cdr3_nt: TGTGCCAGCAGCGCGTCAGGGACAGGGGGAAATGAGCAGTTCTTC
cdr3_aa: CASSASGTGGNEQFF

clone_size: .
v_call: TRBV18
cdr3_length: 13
d_call: .
j_call: TRBJ2-7
cdr3_nt: TGTGCCAGCTCACCACCGAGCGAGCTCGAGCAGTACTTC
cdr3_aa: CASSPPSELEQYF